Presented here are 10 T cell receptor beta chains from one specimen sequenced in a study of response to subunit inactivated influenza vaccine. In TCRdb, the RT-PCR reads were re-called with MiXCR into one record per CDR3 protein. The sample carries fewer than 550,000 distinct CDR3 sequences, 25% recorded once. The input for sequencing was CD4+ T cells sorted from PBMCs, taken around 5 days after vaccination. The receptors were gathered from a man aged 45-65 years who received an inactivated influenza vaccine.

This clonotype was detected a few times. The V gene is TRBV20-1, the J gene TRBJ1-4, with D possibly TRBD1 on 6 matching bases. The germline gives CDR1 DFQATT, CDR2 SNEGSKA (reference sequence). Trimming took off 1 base at V and 6 bases at J, with 12 bases between the two ends. The CDR3 consists of 14 residues. In DNA, the CDR3 is TGCAGTGCTAGAGCGGGCGGGGGCCATGAAAAACTGTTTTTT. Translation gives CSARAGGGHEKLFF.

This clonotype was found a few times. The CDR3 nucleotides are TGCGCCAGCAGCCAAGGTATGGGAACTCAGCCCCAGCATTTT. It codes for CASSQGMGTQPQHF. The chain joins TRBV4-3 to TRBJ1-5, with D unclear. The germline V gene encodes CDR1 LGHNA and CDR2 YSLEER. Trimming stripped 1 base from V and 6 bases from J, with 10 bases between. The length of the CDR3 is 14 residues.

The chain is built from TRBV28 and TRBJ2-7; weak D call: TRBD1 (5 bases). There are 11 residues in the CDR3. From germline, CDR1 is MDHEN and CDR2 SYDVKM. V was pared by 7 bases and J by 6 bases, with 10 bases between. The CDR3 protein is CASTTGPEQYF. CDR3 DNA: TGTGCCAGCACCACAGGTCCCGAGCAGTACTTC.

V and J are TRBV20-1 and TRBJ2-3; D call uncertain. The germline V gene encodes CDR1 DFQATT and CDR2 SNEGSKA (reference sequence). The CDR3 is 12 amino acids. V lost 4 bases to trimming and J lost 2 bases, with 7 bases between them. The CDR3 loop reads CSAKRTTDTQYF. CDR3 nucleotide sequence: TGCAGTGCTAAACGGACCACAGATACGCAGTATTTT.

In this sample, this clonotype turned up many times. The V call is TRBV5-6, the J call TRBJ2-3; D ambiguous. Trimming shortened V by 5 bases and J by 0 bases, and 13 bases separated the two germline ends. In germline, CDR1 is SGHDT, CDR2 YYEEEE. The length of the CDR3 is 15 residues. The CDR3: CASSLGLGSTDTQYF. DNA of the CDR3: TGTGCCAGCAGTTTAGGTTTAGGGAGCACAGATACGCAGTATTTT.

CDR3 sequence reads: CASRPPGGDSLYF. In DNA, the CDR3 is TGCGCCAGCAGACCCCCCGGTGGGGACAGTTTGTATTTT. This rearrangement joins TRBV5-1 to TRBJ2-3; 7 nucleotides line up with TRBD1. Germline-derived CDR1 and CDR2 are SGHRS and YFSETQ. The CDR3 runs to 13 residues. Trimming removed 5 bases from V and 14 bases from J; junction bases left unmatched: 14.

This clonotype showed up many times. This rearrangement joins TRBV7-9 to TRBJ1-4, with 12 bases that match TRBD1. V gave up 5 bases and J gave up 6 bases; unmatched junction bases: 7. This CDR3 is 16 amino acids long. The germline V gene has CDR1 SEHNR and CDR2 FQNEAQ (reference sequence). The CDR3 DNA sequence: TGTGCCAGCAGCACCGGGACAGGGGGCGGGCATGAAAAACTGTTTTTT. It yields the protein CASSTGTGGGHEKLFF.

This clonotype has only a few counts. The chain combines TRBV10-3 with TRBJ2-5; D is uncertain. Trimming cost V 2 bases and J 3 bases, with 4 bases left between them. Germline CDR1 ENHRY, CDR2 SYGVKD. There are 12 residues in the CDR3. This chain's CDR3 is CAISEGKETQYF. CDR3 bases: TGTGCCATCAGTGAGGGCAAAGAGACCCAGTACTTC.

The chain carries TRBV6-1 and TRBJ2-1, with 8 bases that match TRBD1. The CDR3 is 13 amino acids. The junction had 6 bases not matched to a gene; V was cut back by 6 bases and J by 8 bases. Germline V CDR1 and CDR2: MNHNS, SASEGT. Here the CDR3 reads CASSPDREHEQFF. CDR3 DNA: TGTGCCAGCAGCCCGGACAGGGAACATGAGCAGTTCTTC.

The gene calls are TRBV28 and TRBJ2-7; 11 positions match TRBD2. V gave up 4 bases and J gave up 0 bases; unmatched junction bases: 5. The germline gives CDR1 MDHEN, CDR2 SYDVKM. The CDR3 is made up of 16 amino acids. This CDR3 is CASSSTSGRSSYEQYF. The CDR3 DNA is TGTGCCAGCAGTTCAACTAGCGGGAGAAGCTCCTACGAGCAGTACTTC.